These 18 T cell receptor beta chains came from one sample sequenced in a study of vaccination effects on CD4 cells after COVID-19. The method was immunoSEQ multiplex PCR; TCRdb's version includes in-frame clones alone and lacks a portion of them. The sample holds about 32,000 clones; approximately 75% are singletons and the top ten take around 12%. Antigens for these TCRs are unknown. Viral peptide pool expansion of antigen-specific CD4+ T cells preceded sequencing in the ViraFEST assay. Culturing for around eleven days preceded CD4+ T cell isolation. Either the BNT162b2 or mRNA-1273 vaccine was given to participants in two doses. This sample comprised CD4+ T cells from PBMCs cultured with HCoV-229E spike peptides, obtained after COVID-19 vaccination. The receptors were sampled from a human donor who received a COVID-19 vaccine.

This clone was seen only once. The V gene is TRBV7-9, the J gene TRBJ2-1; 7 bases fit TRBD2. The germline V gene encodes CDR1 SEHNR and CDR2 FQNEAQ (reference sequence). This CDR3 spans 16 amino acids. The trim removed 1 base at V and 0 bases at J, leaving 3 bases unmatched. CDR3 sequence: CASSLVRGSSYNEQFF. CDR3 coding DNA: TGTGCCAGCAGCTTAGTACGCGGGAGCTCCTACAATGAGCAGTTCTTC.

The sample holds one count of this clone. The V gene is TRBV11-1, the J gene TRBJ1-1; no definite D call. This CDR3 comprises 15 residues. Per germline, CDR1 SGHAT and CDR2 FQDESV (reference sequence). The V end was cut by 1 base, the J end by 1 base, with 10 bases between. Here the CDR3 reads CASSLGQTWNTEAFF. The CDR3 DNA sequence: TGTGCCAGCAGCTTAGGGCAGACTTGGAACACTGAAGCTTTCTTT. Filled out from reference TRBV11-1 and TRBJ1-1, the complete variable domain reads EAEVAQSPRYKITEKSQAVAFWCDPISGHATLYWYRQILGQGPELLVQFQDESVVDDSQLPKDRFSAERLKGVDSTLKIQPAELGDSAMYLCASSLGQTWNTEAFFGQGTRLTVV.

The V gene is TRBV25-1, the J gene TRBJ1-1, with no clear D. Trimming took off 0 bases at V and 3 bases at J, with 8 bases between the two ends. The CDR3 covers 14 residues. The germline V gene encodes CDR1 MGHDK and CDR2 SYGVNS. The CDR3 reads CASSEYGRDTEAFF. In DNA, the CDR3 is TGTGCCAGCAGTGAATACGGCCGAGACACTGAAGCTTTCTTT.

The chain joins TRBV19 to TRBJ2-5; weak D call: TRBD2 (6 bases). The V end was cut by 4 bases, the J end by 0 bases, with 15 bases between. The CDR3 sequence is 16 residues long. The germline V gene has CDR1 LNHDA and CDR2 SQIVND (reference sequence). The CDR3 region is CASSTPGLWYQETQYF. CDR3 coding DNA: TGTGCCAGTAGTACACCGGGACTTTGGTACCAAGAGACCCAGTACTTC.

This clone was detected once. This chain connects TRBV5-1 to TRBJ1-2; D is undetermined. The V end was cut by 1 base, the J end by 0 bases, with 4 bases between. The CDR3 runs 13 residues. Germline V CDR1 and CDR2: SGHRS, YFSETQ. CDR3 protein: CASSLTANYGYTF. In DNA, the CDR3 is TGCGCCAGCAGCTTGACGGCTAACTATGGCTACACCTTC.

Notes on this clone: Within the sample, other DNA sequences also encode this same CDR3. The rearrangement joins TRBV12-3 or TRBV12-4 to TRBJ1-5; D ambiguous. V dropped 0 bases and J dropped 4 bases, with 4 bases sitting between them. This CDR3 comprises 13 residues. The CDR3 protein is CASSLAENQPQHF. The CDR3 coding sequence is TGTGCCAGCAGTTTAGCCGAAAATCAGCCCCAGCATTTT.

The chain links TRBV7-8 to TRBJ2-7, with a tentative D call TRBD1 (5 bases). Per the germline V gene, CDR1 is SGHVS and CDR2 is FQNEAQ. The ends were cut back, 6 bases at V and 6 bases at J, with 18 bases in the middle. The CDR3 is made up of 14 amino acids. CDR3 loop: CASRETGVVGEQYF. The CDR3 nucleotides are TGTGCCAGCAGAGAAACAGGTGTGGTTGGCGAGCAGTACTTC.

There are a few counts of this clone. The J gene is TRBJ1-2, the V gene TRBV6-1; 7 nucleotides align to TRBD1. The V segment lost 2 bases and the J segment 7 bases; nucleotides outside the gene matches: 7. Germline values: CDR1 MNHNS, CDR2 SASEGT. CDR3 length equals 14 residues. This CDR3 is CASSERWGQRGYTF. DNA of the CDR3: TGTGCCAGCAGTGAAAGATGGGGACAGCGTGGCTACACCTTC.

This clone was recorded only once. In DNA form, the CDR3 reads TGTGCCAGCAGGCCGGCGGGGAAAAACATTCAGTACTTC. Its protein is CASRPAGKNIQYF. The gene calls are TRBV6-5 and TRBJ2-4, with D maybe TRBD2 (6 bases). CDR1 and CDR2 (germline): MNHEY, SVGAGI. V lost 6 bases and J 4 bases, leaving 10 bases between the germline ends. The CDR3 extends over 13 amino acids.

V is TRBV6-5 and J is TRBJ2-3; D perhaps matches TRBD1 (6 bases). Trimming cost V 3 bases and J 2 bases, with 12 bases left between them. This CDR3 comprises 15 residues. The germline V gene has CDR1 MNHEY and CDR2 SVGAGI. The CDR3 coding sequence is TGTGCCAGCAGTTATAGAACAGGGCCCACAGATACGCAGTATTTT. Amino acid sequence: CASSYRTGPTDTQYF.

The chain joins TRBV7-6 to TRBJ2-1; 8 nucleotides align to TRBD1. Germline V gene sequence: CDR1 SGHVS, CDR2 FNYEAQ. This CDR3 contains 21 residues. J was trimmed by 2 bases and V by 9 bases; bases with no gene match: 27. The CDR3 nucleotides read TGTGCCAGTAGTGGGTGGGGCAGGGGGCAAACCCTGCTGACCGCCTACAATGAGCAGTTCTTC. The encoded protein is CASSGWGRGQTLLTAYNEQFF. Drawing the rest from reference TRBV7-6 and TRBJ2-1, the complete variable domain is GAGVSQSPRYKVTKRGQDVALRCDPISGHVSLYWYRQALGQGPEFLTYFNYEAQQDKSGLPNDRFSAERPEGSISTLTIQRTEQRDSAMYRCASSGWGRGQTLLTAYNEQFFGPGTRLTVL.

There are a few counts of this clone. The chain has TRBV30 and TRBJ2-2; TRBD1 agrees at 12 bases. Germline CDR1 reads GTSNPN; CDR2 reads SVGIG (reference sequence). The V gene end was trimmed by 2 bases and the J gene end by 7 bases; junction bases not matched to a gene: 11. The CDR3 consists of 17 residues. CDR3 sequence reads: CAWSLSPGQGAVGELFF. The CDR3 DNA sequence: TGTGCCTGGAGTCTTAGTCCGGGACAGGGGGCGGTCGGGGAGCTGTTTTTT.

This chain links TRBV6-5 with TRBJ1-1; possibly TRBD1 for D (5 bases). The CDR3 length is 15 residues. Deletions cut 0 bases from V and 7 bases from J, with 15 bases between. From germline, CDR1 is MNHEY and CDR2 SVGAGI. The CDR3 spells CASSYSSIGQGEAFF. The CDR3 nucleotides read TGTGCCAGCAGTTACTCGAGTATAGGGCAGGGTGAAGCTTTCTTT.

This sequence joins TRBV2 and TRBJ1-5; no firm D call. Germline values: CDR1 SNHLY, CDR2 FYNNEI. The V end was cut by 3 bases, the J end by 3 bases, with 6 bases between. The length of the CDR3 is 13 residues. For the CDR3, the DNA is TGTGCCAGCAGTGAGGTTTACAATCAGCCCCAGCATTTT. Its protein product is CASSEVYNQPQHF.

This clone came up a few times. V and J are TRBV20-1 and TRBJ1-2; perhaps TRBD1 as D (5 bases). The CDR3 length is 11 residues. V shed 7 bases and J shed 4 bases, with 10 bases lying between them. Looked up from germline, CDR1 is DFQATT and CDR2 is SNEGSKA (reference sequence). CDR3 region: CSGTDSYGYTF. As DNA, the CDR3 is TGCAGTGGTACCGACAGCTATGGCTACACCTTC.

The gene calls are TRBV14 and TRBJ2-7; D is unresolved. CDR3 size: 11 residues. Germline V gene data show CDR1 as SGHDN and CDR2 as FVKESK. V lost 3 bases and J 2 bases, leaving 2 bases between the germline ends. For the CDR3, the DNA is TGTGCCAGCAGCCACCCCTACGAGCAGTACTTC. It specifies CASSHPYEQYF.

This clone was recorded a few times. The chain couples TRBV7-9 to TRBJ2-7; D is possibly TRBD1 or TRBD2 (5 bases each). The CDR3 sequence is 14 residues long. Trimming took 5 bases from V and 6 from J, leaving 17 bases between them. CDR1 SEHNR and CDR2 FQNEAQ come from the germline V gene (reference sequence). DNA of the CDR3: TGTGCCAGCAGCGTGGGACCGGAAGGTCGCGAGCAGTACTTC. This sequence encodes CASSVGPEGREQYF. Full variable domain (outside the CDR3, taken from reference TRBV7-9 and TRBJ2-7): DTGVSQNPRHKITKRGQNVTFRCDPISEHNRLYWYRQTLGQGPEFLTYFQNEAQLEKSRLLSDRFSAERPKGSFSTLEIQRTEQGDSAMYLCASSVGPEGREQYFGPGTRLTVT.

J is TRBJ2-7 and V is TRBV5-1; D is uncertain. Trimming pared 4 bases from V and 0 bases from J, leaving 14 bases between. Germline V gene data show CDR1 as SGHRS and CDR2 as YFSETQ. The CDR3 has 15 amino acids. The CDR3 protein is CASSPSGRHSYEQYF. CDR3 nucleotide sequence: TGCGCCAGCAGCCCTTCAGGACGGCACTCCTACGAGCAGTACTTC.